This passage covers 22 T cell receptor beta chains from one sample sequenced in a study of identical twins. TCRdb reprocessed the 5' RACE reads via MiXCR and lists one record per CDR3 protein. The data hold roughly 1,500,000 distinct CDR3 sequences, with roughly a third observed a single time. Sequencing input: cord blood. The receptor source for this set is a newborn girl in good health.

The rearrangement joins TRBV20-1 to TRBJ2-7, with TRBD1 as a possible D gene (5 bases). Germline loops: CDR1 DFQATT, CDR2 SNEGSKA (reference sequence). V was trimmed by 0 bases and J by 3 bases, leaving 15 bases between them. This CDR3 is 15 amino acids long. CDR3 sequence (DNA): TGCAGTGCTAGAGACAACCTCAGGGTCAACTACGAGCAGTACTTC. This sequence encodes CSARDNLRVNYEQYF.

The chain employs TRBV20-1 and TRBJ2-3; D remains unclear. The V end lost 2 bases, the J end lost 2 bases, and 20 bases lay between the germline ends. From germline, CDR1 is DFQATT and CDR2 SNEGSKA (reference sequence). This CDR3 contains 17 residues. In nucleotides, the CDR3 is TGCAGTGCTAGACCGTCCACGCACCGACCTTACACAGATACGCAGTATTTT. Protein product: CSARPSTHRPYTDTQYF.

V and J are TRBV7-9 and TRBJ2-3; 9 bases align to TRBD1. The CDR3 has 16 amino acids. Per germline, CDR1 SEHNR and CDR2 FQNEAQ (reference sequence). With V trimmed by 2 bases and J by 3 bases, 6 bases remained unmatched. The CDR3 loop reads CASSLLGTGWTDTQYF. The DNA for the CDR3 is TGTGCCAGCAGCTTATTAGGGACAGGGTGGACAGATACGCAGTATTTT.

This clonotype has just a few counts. The chain's CDR3 is CASSFAPGVDTQYF. For the CDR3, the DNA is TGTGCCAGCAGTTTTGCCCCAGGGGTAGATACGCAGTATTTT. The genes are TRBV7-6 and TRBJ2-3, with a tentative D call TRBD1 (6 bases). CDR1 is SGHVS and CDR2 is FNYEAQ in the germline V gene. Trimming removed 6 bases at V and 5 bases at J, with 15 bases between. The CDR3 runs to 14 residues.

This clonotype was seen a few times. CDR3 sequence: CASKSGRFPNSPLHF. For the CDR3, the DNA is TGTGCCAGCAAATCCGGCAGGTTCCCCAATTCACCCCTCCACTTT. The genes are TRBV7-2 and TRBJ1-6, with no clear D. The V end was cut by 7 bases, the J end by 7 bases, with 17 bases between. Germline values: CDR1 SGHTA, CDR2 FQGNSA. This CDR3 has 15 amino acids.

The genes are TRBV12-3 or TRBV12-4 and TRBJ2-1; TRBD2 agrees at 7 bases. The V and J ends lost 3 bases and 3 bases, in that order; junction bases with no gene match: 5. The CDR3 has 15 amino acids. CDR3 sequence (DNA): TGTGCCAGCAGTTTTTTGGCTAGCGGCTACAATGAGCAGTTCTTC. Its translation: CASSFLASGYNEQFF.

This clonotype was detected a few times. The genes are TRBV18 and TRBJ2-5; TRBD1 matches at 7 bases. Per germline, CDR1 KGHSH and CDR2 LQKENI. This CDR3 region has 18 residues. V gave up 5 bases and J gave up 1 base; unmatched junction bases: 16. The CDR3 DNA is TGTGCCAGCTCATCAATGGGGCCGGGACAGAGAAGCCAAGAGACCCAGTACTTC. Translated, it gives CASSSMGPGQRSQETQYF.

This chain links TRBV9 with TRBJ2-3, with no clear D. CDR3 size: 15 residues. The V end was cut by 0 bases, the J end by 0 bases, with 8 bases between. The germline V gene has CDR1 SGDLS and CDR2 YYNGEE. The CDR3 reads CASSVGVTSTDTQYF. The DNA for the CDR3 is TGTGCCAGCAGCGTAGGGGTTACTAGCACAGATACGCAGTATTTT.

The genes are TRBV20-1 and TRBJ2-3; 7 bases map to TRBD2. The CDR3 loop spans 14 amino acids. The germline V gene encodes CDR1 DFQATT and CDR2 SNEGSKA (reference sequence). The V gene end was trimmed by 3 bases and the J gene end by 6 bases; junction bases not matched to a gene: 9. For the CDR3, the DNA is TGCAGTGCTAGTCGAGCGGGGCCTAAGGATACGCAGTATTTT. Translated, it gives CSASRAGPKDTQYF.

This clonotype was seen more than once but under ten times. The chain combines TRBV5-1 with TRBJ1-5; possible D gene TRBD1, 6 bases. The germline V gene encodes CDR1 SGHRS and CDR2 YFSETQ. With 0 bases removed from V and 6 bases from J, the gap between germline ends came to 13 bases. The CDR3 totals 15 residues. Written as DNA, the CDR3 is TGCGCCAGCAGCTTGGAGGCTGGGGGGGCTCAGCCCCAGCATTTT. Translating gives CASSLEAGGAQPQHF.

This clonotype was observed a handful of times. The CDR3 region is CASNTRTGRETQYF. Here the CDR3 DNA reads TGTGCCAGCAACACAAGGACAGGGAGAGAGACCCAGTACTTC. The chain employs TRBV2 and TRBJ2-5, with 8 bases matching TRBD1. Germline V gene lookup returns CDR1 SNHLY and CDR2 FYNNEI. With 7 bases clipped from V and 4 bases from J, the junction kept 8 bases outside the gene matches. This CDR3 has 14 amino acids.

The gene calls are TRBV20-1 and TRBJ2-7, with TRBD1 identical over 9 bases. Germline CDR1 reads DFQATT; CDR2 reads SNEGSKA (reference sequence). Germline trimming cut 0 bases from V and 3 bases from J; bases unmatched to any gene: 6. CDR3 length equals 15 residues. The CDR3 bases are TGCAGTGCTAGAGATACCCCGGGACAGGGCTACGAGCAGTACTTC. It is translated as CSARDTPGQGYEQYF.

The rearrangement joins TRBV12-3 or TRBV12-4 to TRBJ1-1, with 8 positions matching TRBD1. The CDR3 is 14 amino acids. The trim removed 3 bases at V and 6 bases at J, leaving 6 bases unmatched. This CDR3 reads CASSFRDRRAEAFF. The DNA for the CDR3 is TGTGCCAGCAGTTTCCGGGACAGGAGGGCTGAAGCTTTCTTT.

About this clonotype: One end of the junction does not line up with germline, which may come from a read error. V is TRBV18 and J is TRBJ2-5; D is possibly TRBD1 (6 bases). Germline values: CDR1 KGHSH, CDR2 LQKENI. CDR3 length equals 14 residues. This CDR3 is CASAQQTGGESQYF. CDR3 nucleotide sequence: TGTGCCAGCGCCCAACAGACAGGCGGAGAGTCCCAGTACTTC. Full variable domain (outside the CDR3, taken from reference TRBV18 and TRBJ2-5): NAGVMQNPRHLVRRRGQEARLRCSPMKGHSHVYWYRQLPEEGLKFMVYLQKENIIDESGMPKERFSAEFPKEGPSILRIQQVVRGDSAAYFCASAQQTGGESQYFGPGTRLLVL.

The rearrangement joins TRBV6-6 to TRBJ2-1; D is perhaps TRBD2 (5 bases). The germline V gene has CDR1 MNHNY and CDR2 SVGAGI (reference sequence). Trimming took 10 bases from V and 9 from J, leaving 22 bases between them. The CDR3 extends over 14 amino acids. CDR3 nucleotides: TGTGCCACCGGATACCGGGGAATGTTCGGTGAGCAGTTCTTC. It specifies CATGYRGMFGEQFF.

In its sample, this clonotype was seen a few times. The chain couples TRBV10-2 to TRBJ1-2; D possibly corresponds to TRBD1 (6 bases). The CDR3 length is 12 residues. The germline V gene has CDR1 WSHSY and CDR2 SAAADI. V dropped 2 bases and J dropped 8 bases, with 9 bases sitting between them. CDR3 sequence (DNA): TGCGCCAGCAGTGAGAACAGGGCGGGCTACACCTTC. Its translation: CASSENRAGYTF.

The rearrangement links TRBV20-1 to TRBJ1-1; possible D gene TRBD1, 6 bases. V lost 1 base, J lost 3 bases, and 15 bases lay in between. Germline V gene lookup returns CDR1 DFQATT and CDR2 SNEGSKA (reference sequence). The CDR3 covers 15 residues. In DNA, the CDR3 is TGCAGTGCTAGAGGTCGGGGGGCCAGGGACACTGAAGCTTTCTTT. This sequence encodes CSARGRGARDTEAFF.

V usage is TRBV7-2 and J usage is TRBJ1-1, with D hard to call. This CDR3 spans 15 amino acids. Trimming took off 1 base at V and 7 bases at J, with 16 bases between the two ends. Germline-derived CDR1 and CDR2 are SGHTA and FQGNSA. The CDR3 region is CASSLGWLGDVEAFF. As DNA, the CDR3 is TGTGCCAGCAGCTTAGGCTGGCTCGGGGATGTTGAAGCTTTCTTT.

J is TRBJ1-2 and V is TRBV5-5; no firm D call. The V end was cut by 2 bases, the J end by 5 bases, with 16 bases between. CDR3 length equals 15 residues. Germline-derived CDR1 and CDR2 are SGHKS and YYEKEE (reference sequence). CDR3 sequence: CASSFPRGRLYGYTF. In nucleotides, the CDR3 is TGTGCCAGCAGCTTCCCTCGTGGGCGCTTGTATGGCTACACCTTC.

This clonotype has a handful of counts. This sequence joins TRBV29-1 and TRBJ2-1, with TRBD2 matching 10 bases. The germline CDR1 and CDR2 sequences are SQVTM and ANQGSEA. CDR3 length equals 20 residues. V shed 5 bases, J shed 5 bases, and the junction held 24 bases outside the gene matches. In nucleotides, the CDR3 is TGCAGCGTTCCCACAGAAACTAGCGGGGCCGGTCCTTCCGCTAACAATGAGCAGTTCTTC. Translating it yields CSVPTETSGAGPSANNEQFF.

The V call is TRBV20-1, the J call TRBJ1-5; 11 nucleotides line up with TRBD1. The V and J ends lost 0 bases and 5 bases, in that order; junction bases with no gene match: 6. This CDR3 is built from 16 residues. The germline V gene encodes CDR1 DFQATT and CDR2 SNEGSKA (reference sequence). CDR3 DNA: TGCAGTGCTAGAGACACGGACAGGGGGCGCGATCAGCCCCAGCATTTT. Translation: CSARDTDRGRDQPQHF.

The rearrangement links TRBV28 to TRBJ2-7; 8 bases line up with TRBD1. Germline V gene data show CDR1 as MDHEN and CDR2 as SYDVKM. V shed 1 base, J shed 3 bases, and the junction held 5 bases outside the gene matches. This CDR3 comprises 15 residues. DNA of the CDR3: TGTGCCAGCAGTTTATCGGCAGGGGGCATCTACGAGCAGTACTTC. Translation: CASSLSAGGIYEQYF.